This T cell receptor (beta chain) originates from a study of blood T cell repertoires in COVID-19. This clone was found once. Sequenced by immunoSEQ multiplex PCR; TCRdb stores in-frame clones only, minus some. This sample has some 180,000 clones, with roughly 76% found just once. The TCR sequence derives from a woman aged 40 to 50 with COVID-19, enrolled during active disease. The specimen sequenced was peripheral blood.

The CDR3: CASSWIDTTYEQYF. The CDR3 DNA reads TGCGCCAGCAGCTGGATAGACACAACCTACGAGCAGTACTTC. The chain couples TRBV5-1 to TRBJ2-7; D remains unclear. Germline V gene data show CDR1 as SGHRS and CDR2 as YFSETQ. V gave up 3 bases and J gave up 2 bases, with 12 bases separating them. The CDR3 is made up of 14 amino acids.